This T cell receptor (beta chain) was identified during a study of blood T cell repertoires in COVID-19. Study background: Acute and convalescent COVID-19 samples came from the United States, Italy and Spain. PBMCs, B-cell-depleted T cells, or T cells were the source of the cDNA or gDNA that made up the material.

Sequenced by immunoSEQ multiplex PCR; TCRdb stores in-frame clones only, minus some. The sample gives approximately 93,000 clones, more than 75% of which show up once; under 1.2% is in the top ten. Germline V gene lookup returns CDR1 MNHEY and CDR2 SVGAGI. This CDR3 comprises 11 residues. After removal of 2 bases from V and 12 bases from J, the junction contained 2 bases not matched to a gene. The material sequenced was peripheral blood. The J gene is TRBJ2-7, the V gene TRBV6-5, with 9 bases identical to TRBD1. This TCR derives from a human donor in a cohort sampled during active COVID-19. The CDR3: CASSYGQGWYF. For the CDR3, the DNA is TGTGCCAGCAGTTACGGACAGGGGTGGTACTTC.